This entry concerns a single T cell receptor (beta chain). Its antigen is not identified. This specimen comes from a study of cytomegalovirus exposure and HLA in healthy donors. Study conclusions and caveats: Associated with cytomegalovirus, according to the listing, were 150 to 200 TCR beta chains. Most TCR sequences showed up rarely, but some public TCRs showed up in many donors.

The junction had 15 bases not matched to a gene; V was cut back by 6 bases and J by 7 bases. The CDR3 loop spans 15 amino acids. Germline V gene sequence: CDR1 SGHRS, CDR2 YFSETQ. Clones were read by immunoSEQ multiplex PCR, and TCRdb kept only the in-frame ones, dropping some. Of around 250,000 clones listed, almost 90% are singletons. Sequenced: PBMCs. The sequence came from a woman under 30 in good health and CMV-seronegative. The chain links TRBV5-1 to TRBJ2-7; 8 bases align to TRBD2. CDR3 DNA sequence: TGCGCCAGCATGCCGTTAGCGGGGAGTCTACGGGAGCAGTACTTC. It translates to CASMPLAGSLREQYF.